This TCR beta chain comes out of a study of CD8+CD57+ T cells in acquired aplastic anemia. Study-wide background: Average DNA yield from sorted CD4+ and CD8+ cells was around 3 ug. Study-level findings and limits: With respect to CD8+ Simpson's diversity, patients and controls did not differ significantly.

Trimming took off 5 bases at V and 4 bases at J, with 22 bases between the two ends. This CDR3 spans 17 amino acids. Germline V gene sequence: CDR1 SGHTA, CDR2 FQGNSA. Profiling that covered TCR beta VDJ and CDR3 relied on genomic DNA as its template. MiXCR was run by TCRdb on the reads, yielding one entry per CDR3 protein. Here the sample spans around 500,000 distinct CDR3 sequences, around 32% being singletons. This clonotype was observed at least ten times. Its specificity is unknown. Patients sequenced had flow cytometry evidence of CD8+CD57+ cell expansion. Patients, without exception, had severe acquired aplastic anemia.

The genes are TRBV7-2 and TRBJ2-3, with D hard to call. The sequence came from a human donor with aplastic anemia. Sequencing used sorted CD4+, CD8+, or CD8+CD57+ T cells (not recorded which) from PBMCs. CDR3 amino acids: CASSDTYGWMVADTQYF. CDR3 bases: TGTGCCAGCAGCGACACCTACGGCTGGATGGTCGCAGATACGCAGTATTTT.